These T cell receptor beta chains were read from a single sample in a study of blood T cell repertoires in COVID-19. Assay used: immunoSEQ multiplex PCR; TCRdb lists only in-frame clones, some missing. Here the sample spans a few hundred thousand clones, about 79% being singletons. The material sequenced was peripheral blood. The receptors originated from a woman in her thirties or forties who had recovered from COVID-19. The CDR3 runs from the conserved cysteine through the conserved F or W. D genes are given only for firm matches. Clone size is shown for a subset of rows, as once, few, many or a class of expanded clone.

d_call,v_call,clone_size,j_call,cdr3_nt,cdr3_aa
TRBD1,TRBV6-2/TRBV6-3,.,TRBJ2-7,TGTGCCAGCAGCCCCCCGAGGGGACAGGACTTTTCCTACGAGCAGTACTTC,CASSPPRGQDFSYEQYF
TRBD1,TRBV6-5,.,TRBJ2-3,TGTGCCAGCAGTTACCGGGACAGAGCCCGAGATACGCAGTATTTT,CASSYRDRARDTQYF
.,TRBV19,.,TRBJ2-6,TGTGCCAGTAGTAGGAGTACTGGGGCCAACGTCCTGACTTTC,CASSRSTGANVLTF
TRBD2,TRBV12-5,.,TRBJ2-1,TGTGCTAGTGGTTTGGTACTAGCGGACTACAATGAGCAGTTCTTC,CASGLVLADYNEQFF
.,TRBV3-1/TRBV3-2,.,TRBJ2-5,TGTGCCAGCAGTCCTACTTCGGAGACCCAGTACTTC,CASSPTSETQYF
.,TRBV7-2,.,TRBJ1-2,TGTGCCAGCAGCTTAGCTGGTCAGGGTGGCTACACCTTC,CASSLAGQGGYTF
TRBD1,TRBV19,.,TRBJ1-5,TGTGCCAGTACCAACCGGGACAGGGGCTTTTATCAGCCCCAGCATTTT,CASTNRDRGFYQPQHF
.,TRBV12-3/TRBV12-4,.,TRBJ1-1,TGTGCCAGCGGAAACAGGGTGGATACTGAAGCTTTCTTT,CASGNRVDTEAFF
.,TRBV6-2/TRBV6-3,.,TRBJ1-2,TGTGCCAGCAGCCTGGACTATTCGGACTATGGCTACACCTTC,CASSLDYSDYGYTF
.,TRBV19,.,TRBJ2-7,TGTGCCAGTAGTATTACAGGTTCCTCCTACGAGCAGTACTTC,CASSITGSSYEQYF
.,TRBV6-5,.,TRBJ1-6,TGTGCCAGCAGTTACTCTTCCGCGATCAATTCACCCCTCCACTTT,CASSYSSAINSPLHF
TRBD2,TRBV7-3,.,TRBJ2-7,TGTGCCAGCAGCTTAGCGGGGGGGCCCTATAACGAGCAGTACTTC,CASSLAGGPYNEQYF
.,TRBV7-2,.,TRBJ1-1,TGTGCCAGCAGCGCCCAACAGGGGAACACTGAAGCTTTCTTT,CASSAQQGNTEAFF
.,TRBV5-1,once,TRBJ1-4,TGCGCCAGCAGCTTGGCGGGGTCAATCATCCCAACTAATGAAAAACTGTTTTTT,CASSLAGSIIPTNEKLFF
.,TRBV3-1/TRBV3-2,.,TRBJ1-2,TGTGCCAGCAGCCAAGATACGGGGGGAGCGAGCTACACCTTC,CASSQDTGGASYTF
.,TRBV18,.,TRBJ1-5,TGTGCCAGCTCACCGGAGACGGGCAATCAGCCCCAGCATTTT,CASSPETGNQPQHF
.,TRBV7-9,.,TRBJ1-5,TGTGCCAGCAGCTTATCCTACAATCAGCCCCAGCATTTT,CASSLSYNQPQHF
.,TRBV3-1/TRBV3-2,.,TRBJ1-5,TGTGCCAGCAGCCAAGCCAGGAGCAATCAGCCCCAGCATTTT,CASSQARSNQPQHF
TRBD2,TRBV9,.,TRBJ2-1,TGTGCCAGCAGCGTAGCTCCGACTAGCAGGATACCCAATGAGCAGTTCTTC,CASSVAPTSRIPNEQFF
.,TRBV15,.,TRBJ2-1,TGTGCCACCAGCGTGGACAGAAGCTCCTACAATGAGCAGTTCTTC,CATSVDRSSYNEQFF
TRBD2,TRBV30,.,TRBJ2-2,TGTGCCTGGGAGTTCGGGGGGGCCCGTGGCGGGGAGCTGTTTTTT,CAWEFGGARGGELFF
.,TRBV6-2/TRBV6-3,.,TRBJ1-5,TGTGCCAGCAGTTCTACCCCTATACGGTCTGGCAATCAGCCCCAGCATTTT,CASSSTPIRSGNQPQHF
.,TRBV3-1/TRBV3-2,.,TRBJ1-1,TGTGCCAGCAGCCATGAGAGTGAAGCTTTCTTT,CASSHESEAFF
.,TRBV6-5,.,TRBJ2-5,TGTGCCAGCAGTTACTCCGCGGTAATAGAGACCCAGTACTTC,CASSYSAVIETQYF
TRBD2,TRBV11-3,.,TRBJ2-1,TGTGCCAGCAGCCCCCGGACTAGCCTTGATGAGCAGTTCTTC,CASSPRTSLDEQFF
TRBD1,TRBV5-1,.,TRBJ1-4,TGCGCCAGCAGGACAGGGGAGGGATCGACTAATGAAAAACTGTTTTTT,CASRTGEGSTNEKLFF
TRBD2,TRBV18,.,TRBJ2-2,TGTGCCAGCTCGTGGACTAGCGGGGACGGCACCGGGGAGCTGTTTTTT,CASSWTSGDGTGELFF
TRBD1,TRBV11-2,.,TRBJ2-2,TGTGCCAGCAGCTTAAGGCAGGGGGCGGTCGGGGAGCTGTTTTTT,CASSLRQGAVGELFF
TRBD1,TRBV6-6,.,TRBJ1-2,TGTGCCAGCAGTTACTCGGACAGGGGGCGTGTTGGCTACACCTTC,CASSYSDRGRVGYTF
.,TRBV30,.,TRBJ2-5,TGTGCCTGGAGCGGTCCGAGGGGGGAGACCCAGTACTTC,CAWSGPRGETQYF
.,TRBV6-6,.,TRBJ2-6,TGTGCCAGCAGCGTGGCCCACCTCAAGACAGGTGATGTACCTGGGGCCAACGTCCTGACTTTC,CASSVAHLKTGDVPGANVLTF
TRBD1,TRBV6-2/TRBV6-3,.,TRBJ1-5,TGTGCCAGCAGTTACTCAAACAGGGGACGGCAGCCCCAGCATTTT,CASSYSNRGRQPQHF
TRBD2,TRBV9,.,TRBJ2-1,TGTGCCAGCAGCGTTACCCGGGGGGGGAGCTCCTACAATGAGCAGTTCTTC,CASSVTRGGSSYNEQFF
TRBD1,TRBV18,.,TRBJ2-1,TGTGCCAGCTCTAAGGACCCGGTAGGGGGCCTTGATGAGCAGTTCTTC,CASSKDPVGGLDEQFF
.,TRBV6-6,.,TRBJ1-6,TGTGCCACATCCGGGGGATATAATTCACCCCTCCACTTT,CATSGGYNSPLHF